These 12 T cell receptor beta chains were sequenced from one sample in a study of OX40 agonist ivuxolimab in advanced cancers. Sequencing used immunoSEQ multiplex PCR; TCRdb keeps in-frame clones, though not all of them. The sample has about 99,000 clones, approximately 94% seen once. The input for sequencing was CD4+ or CD8+ T cells sorted from blood, taken in a trial of the OX40 agonist ivuxolimab. The receptors derive from an adult with an advanced solid tumor such as melanoma, head and neck, liver or kidney cancer.

V is TRBV4-3 and J is TRBJ2-7; 10 nucleotides align to TRBD2. The length of the CDR3 is 16 residues. CDR1 and CDR2 from the germline V gene are LGHNA and YSLEER. Trimming took 0 bases from V and 1 from J; bases not matched to a gene: 3. In DNA, the CDR3 is TGCGCCAGCAGCCAAGATACTAGCGGGAATTCCTACGAGCAGTACTTC. This gives the protein CASSQDTSGNSYEQYF.

A single count supports this clone. The chain is built from TRBV19 and TRBJ1-1; possible D gene TRBD1, 5 bases. Looked up from germline, CDR1 is LNHDA and CDR2 is SQIVND (reference sequence). This CDR3 is built from 14 residues. V was trimmed by 5 bases and J by 1 base, leaving 11 bases between them. CDR3 DNA sequence: TGTGCCAGTAGTTTCGGGACGGCGAACACTGAAGCTTTCTTT. The encoded protein is CASSFGTANTEAFF.

This sequence joins TRBV5-1 and TRBJ1-5; 10 bases line up with TRBD1. The CDR3 covers 14 residues. V was pared by 2 bases and J by 5 bases, with 1 base of the junction left unmatched. Looked up from germline, CDR1 is SGHRS and CDR2 is YFSETQ. The CDR3 sequence: CASSFGQGDQPQHF. The CDR3 DNA is TGCGCCAGCAGCTTCGGACAGGGGGATCAGCCCCAGCATTTT.

This chain links TRBV4-1 with TRBJ2-2, with D perhaps TRBD1 (5 bases). Germline V gene data show CDR1 as MGHRA and CDR2 as YSYEKL. The CDR3 contains 18 residues. The V end lost 0 bases, the J end lost 4 bases, and 18 bases lay between the germline ends. CDR3 loop: CASSQEGVGREPTGELFF. The CDR3 DNA reads as TGCGCCAGCAGCCAAGAGGGCGTAGGCAGGGAACCCACCGGGGAGCTGTTTTTT.

The chain couples TRBV2 to TRBJ2-3; the match to TRBD2 covers 10 bases. Germline-derived CDR1 and CDR2 are SNHLY and FYNNEI. The V segment lost 0 bases and the J segment 0 bases; nucleotides outside the gene matches: 0. There are 16 residues in the CDR3. CDR3 sequence: CASSEASGGSTDTQYF. The CDR3 nucleotides are TGTGCCAGCAGTGAAGCTAGCGGGGGGAGCACAGATACGCAGTATTTT.

The genes are TRBV13 and TRBJ2-3; D gene unclear. Per the germline V gene, CDR1 is PRHDT and CDR2 is FYEKMQ (reference sequence). V lost 5 bases and J 2 bases, leaving 5 bases between the germline ends. This CDR3 region has 12 residues. The CDR3 loop reads CASSPATDTQYF. In nucleotides, the CDR3 is TGTGCCAGCAGCCCGGCCACAGATACGCAGTATTTT.

A note on this clone: An end of the junction does not agree with germline; a read error may underlie this. The chain combines TRBV2 with TRBJ1-6; D perhaps matches TRBD1 (5 bases). CDR1 is SNHLY and CDR2 is FYNNEI in the germline V gene. The CDR3 has 16 amino acids. The CDR3 region is CASTERQSSYNSPLHF. The CDR3 DNA reads TGTGCCAGCACTGAAAGACAGAGCTCCTATAATTCACCCCTCCACTTT. The variable domain in full, with the rest retrieved from reference TRBV2 and TRBJ1-6, is EPEVTQTPSHQVTQMGQEVILRCVPISNHLYFYWYRQILGQKVEFLVSFYNNEISEKSEIFDDQFSVERPDGSNFTLKIRSTKLEDSAMYFCASTERQSSYNSPLHFGNGTRLTVT.

The chain has TRBV11-2 and TRBJ1-6; D ambiguous. The CDR3 consists of 17 residues. V gave up 4 bases and J gave up 0 bases, with 13 bases separating them. CDR1 and CDR2 from the germline V gene are SGHAT and FQNNGV. CDR3 region: CASSSTVPSSYNSPLHF. The CDR3 DNA reads as TGTGCCAGCAGCTCCACAGTTCCCAGCTCCTATAATTCACCCCTCCACTTT.

The chain joins TRBV9 to TRBJ1-4, with a possible D match to TRBD1 (6 bases). The CDR3 extends over 15 amino acids. The germline V gene encodes CDR1 SGDLS and CDR2 YYNGEE. V lost 3 bases and J lost 5, with 14 bases in between. The CDR3 loop reads CASSAAGAINEKLFF. The CDR3, as DNA: TGTGCCAGCAGCGCAGCAGGGGCGATCAATGAAAAACTGTTTTTT.

The J gene is TRBJ1-1, the V gene TRBV28, with D perhaps matching TRBD1 (5 bases). Trimming removed 5 bases from V and 1 base from J, with 11 bases in between. CDR3 length: 14 amino acids. The germline V gene encodes CDR1 MDHEN and CDR2 SYDVKM. As DNA, the CDR3 is TGTGCCAGCAGTGGGGGGGGAGCGAACACTGAAGCTTTCTTT. Encoded protein: CASSGGGANTEAFF.

The rearrangement joins TRBV19 to TRBJ2-3; tentatively, D is TRBD1 (5 bases). Per the germline V gene, CDR1 is LNHDA and CDR2 is SQIVND (reference sequence). This CDR3 has 12 residues. V lost 10 bases to trimming and J lost 4 bases, with 12 bases between them. The CDR3: CATQDPPDTQYF. The CDR3 DNA reads as TGTGCCACACAGGACCCCCCAGATACGCAGTATTTT.

The rearrangement joins TRBV7-9 to TRBJ1-5; TRBD1 is a possible D gene (5 bases). Germline assignment: CDR1 SEHNR and CDR2 FQNEAQ (reference sequence). V was pared by 7 bases and J by 3 bases, with 22 bases between. CDR3 size: 17 residues. CDR3 in DNA: TGTGCCAGCAATTCCTATTTCGGGGGAAGAGACAATCAGCCCCAGCATTTT. Amino acid sequence: CASNSYFGGRDNQPQHF.